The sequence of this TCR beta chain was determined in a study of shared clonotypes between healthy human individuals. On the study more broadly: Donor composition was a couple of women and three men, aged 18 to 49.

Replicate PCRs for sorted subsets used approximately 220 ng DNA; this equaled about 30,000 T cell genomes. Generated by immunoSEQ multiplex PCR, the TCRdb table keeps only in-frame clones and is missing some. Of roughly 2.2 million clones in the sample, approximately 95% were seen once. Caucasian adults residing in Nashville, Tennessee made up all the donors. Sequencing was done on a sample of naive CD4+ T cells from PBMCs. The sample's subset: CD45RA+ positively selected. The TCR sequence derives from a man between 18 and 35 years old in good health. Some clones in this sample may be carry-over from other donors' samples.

The CDR3 DNA is TGTGCCACCAGCAGAGATCTTTCGGGTATCGACTTAAGCACAGATACGCAGTATTTT. Amino acids: CATSRDLSGIDLSTDTQYF. This chain links TRBV15 with TRBJ2-3; no definite D call. Germline lookup yields CDR1 LNHNV and CDR2 YYDKDF (reference sequence). The CDR3 extends over 19 amino acids. V was clipped by 0 bases and J by 0 bases, with 19 bases between them.